The 7 T cell receptor beta chains below all came from one sample that was sequenced in a study of T-cell memory formation after mild COVID-19. A single record per CDR3 protein comes from TCRdb applying MiXCR to the 5' RACE reads. The sample includes about 320,000 distinct CDR3 sequences, 14% of them seen just once. The sample was PBMCs or a T cell subset sorted from them (not recorded which). These receptors were collected from a man aged 18 to 30 who had mild COVID-19 (a few samples of this study predate the infection). Cell type and time point are not known.

The chain has TRBV20-1 and TRBJ2-3; a weak D match, TRBD2 (6 bases). The CDR3 contains 15 residues. Trimming stripped 1 base from V and 8 bases from J, with 19 bases between. CDR1 and CDR2 from the germline V gene are DFQATT and SNEGSKA (reference sequence). The CDR3 DNA sequence: TGCAGTGCTAGAGCCATGCAGGGTCTCGGGGGTACGCAGTATTTT. It translates to CSARAMQGLGGTQYF.

This clonotype was counted a few times. V is TRBV20-1 and J is TRBJ1-2; D uncertain. The V end lost 6 bases, the J end lost 2 bases, and 13 bases lay between the germline ends. CDR3 length: 13 amino acids. Germline loops: CDR1 DFQATT, CDR2 SNEGSKA (reference sequence). CDR3: CSAPGQANYGYTF. The CDR3 nucleotides are TGCAGTGCCCCTGGGCAAGCGAACTATGGCTACACCTTC.

This clonotype was seen a few times. This chain connects TRBV7-2 to TRBJ2-7, with a tentative D call TRBD2 (5 bases). Trimming pared 4 bases from V and 0 bases from J, leaving 19 bases between. Germline V gene lookup returns CDR1 SGHTA and CDR2 FQGNSA. There are 17 residues in the CDR3. CDR3 protein: CASSSGVRQASSYEQYF. In nucleotides, the CDR3 is TGTGCCAGCAGCTCCGGGGTCCGTCAGGCGAGCTCCTACGAGCAGTACTTC.

The table lists this clonotype with a few counts. The chain links TRBV10-3 to TRBJ1-1, with 7 bases aligning to TRBD1. The CDR3 has 15 residues. Germline V gene data show CDR1 as ENHRY and CDR2 as SYGVKD. Trimming cost V 5 bases and J 3 bases; bases outside gene matches: 9. The CDR3 nucleotides read TGTGCCATCAGTCCGCAGGGGGTTAGGCACACTGAAGCTTTCTTT. Amino acids: CAISPQGVRHTEAFF.

V usage is TRBV7-2 and J usage is TRBJ1-6, with D tentatively TRBD1 (6 bases). The V end was cut by 6 bases, the J end by 10 bases, with 16 bases between. The CDR3 extends over 14 amino acids. Per the germline V gene, CDR1 is SGHTA and CDR2 is FQGNSA. CDR3 region: CASSFTGRESPLHF. DNA of the CDR3: TGTGCCAGCAGTTTTACAGGGAGGGAATCACCCCTCCACTTT.

This clonotype was found a few times. The rearrangement joins TRBV13 to TRBJ2-2; a possible D gene is TRBD2 (5 bases). The CDR3 loop spans 16 amino acids. V was shortened by 2 bases and J by 5 bases, with 15 bases between the two germline ends. CDR1 and CDR2 from the germline V gene are PRHDT and FYEKMQ (reference sequence). CDR3 in DNA: TGTGCCAGCAGCTTACCCTTCGGGGTAGGAACCGGGGAGCTGTTTTTT. Amino acid sequence: CASSLPFGVGTGELFF.

This chain links TRBV3-1 with TRBJ1-5; D is uncertain. This CDR3 comprises 14 residues. The V gene's germline CDR1 is LGHDT and CDR2 YNNKEL (reference sequence). Trimming removed 0 bases at V and 6 bases at J, with 9 bases between. DNA of the CDR3: TGTGCCAGCAGCCAAGATCGTTTGGGTCAGCCCCAGCATTTT. It encodes CASSQDRLGQPQHF.